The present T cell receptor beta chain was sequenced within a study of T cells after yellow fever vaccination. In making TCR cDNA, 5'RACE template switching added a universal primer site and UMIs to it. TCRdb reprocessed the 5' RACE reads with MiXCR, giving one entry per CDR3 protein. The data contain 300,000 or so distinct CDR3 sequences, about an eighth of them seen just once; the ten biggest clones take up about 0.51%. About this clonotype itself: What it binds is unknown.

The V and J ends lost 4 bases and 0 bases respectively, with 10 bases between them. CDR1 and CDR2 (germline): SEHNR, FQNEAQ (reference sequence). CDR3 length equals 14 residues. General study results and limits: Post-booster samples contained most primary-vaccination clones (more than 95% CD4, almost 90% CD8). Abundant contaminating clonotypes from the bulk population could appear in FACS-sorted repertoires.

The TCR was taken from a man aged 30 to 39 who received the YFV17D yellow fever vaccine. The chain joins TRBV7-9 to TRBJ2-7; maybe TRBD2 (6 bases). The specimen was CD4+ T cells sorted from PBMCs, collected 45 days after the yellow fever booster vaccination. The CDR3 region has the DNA TGTGCCAGCAGCTCTAGGAGGGACTCCTACGAGCAGTACTTC. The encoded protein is CASSSRRDSYEQYF.